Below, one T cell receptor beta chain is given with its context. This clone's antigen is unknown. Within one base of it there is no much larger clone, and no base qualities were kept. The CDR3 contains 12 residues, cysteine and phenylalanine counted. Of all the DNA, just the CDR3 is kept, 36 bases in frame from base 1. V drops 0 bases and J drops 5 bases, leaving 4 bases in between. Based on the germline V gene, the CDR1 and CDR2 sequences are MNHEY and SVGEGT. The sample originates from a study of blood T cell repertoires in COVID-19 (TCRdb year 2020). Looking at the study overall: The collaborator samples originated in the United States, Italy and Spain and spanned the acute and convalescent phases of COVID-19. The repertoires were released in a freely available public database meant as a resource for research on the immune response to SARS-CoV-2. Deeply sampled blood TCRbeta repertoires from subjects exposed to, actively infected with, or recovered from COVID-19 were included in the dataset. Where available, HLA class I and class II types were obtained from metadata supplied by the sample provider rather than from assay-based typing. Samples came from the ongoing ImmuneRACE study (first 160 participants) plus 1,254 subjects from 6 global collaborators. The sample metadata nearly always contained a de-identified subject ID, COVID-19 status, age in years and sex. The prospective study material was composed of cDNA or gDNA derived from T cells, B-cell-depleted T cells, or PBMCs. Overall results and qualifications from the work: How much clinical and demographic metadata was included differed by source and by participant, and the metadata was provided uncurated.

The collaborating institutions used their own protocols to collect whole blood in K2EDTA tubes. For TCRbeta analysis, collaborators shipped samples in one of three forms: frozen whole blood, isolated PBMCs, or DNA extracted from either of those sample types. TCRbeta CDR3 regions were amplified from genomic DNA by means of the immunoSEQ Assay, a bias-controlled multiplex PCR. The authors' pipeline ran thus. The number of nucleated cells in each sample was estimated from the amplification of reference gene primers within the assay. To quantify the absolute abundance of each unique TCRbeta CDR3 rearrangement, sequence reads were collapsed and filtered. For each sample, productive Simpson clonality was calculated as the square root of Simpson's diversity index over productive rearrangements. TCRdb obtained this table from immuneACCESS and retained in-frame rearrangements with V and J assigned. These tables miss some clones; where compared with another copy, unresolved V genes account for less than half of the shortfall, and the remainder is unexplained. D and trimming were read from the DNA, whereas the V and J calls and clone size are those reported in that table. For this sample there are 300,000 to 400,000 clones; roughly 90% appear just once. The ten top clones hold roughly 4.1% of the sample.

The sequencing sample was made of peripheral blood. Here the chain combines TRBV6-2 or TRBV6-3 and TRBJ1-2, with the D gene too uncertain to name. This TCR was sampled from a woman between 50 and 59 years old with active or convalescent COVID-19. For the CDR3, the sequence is CASSYSEYGYTF. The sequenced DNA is TGTGCCAGCAGTTACTCCGAGTATGGCTACACCTTC.